The source of this TCR beta chain is a study of blood T cells in healthy people across ages. The study, taken as a whole, reports: Estimated diversity, derived from one million T cells, was regarded as an underestimate. Expanded clonotype shifts may have been confounded, as the donors had an unknown CMV status.

CDR1 PRHDT and CDR2 FYEKMQ come from the germline V gene (reference sequence). V was trimmed by 0 bases and J by 2 bases, leaving 14 bases between them. The CDR3 is 16 amino acids. This clonotype showed up just a few times. Its antigen remains unidentified. For the second PCR, which ran for roughly 6 to 11 cycles, a sample-barcoded 5' primer and a J-beta primer mix were used. Each CDR3 protein is one row after TCRdb ran MiXCR on the 5' RACE reads. The profile shows just over 1 million distinct CDR3 sequences, 45% of them singletons. The sequence came from a woman in her fifties or sixties in good health. The chain has TRBV13 and TRBJ2-7, with D perhaps matching TRBD1 (5 bases). The sample consisted of blood. CDR3 bases: TGTGCCAGCAGCTTAGGAGGCCAGGGAATACCCTACGAGCAGTACTTC. Residues: CASSLGGQGIPYEQYF.